The TCR beta chain under discussion was sequenced for a study of identical twins. Study results and limitations: Abundant cord blood beta clonotypes carried fewer insertions; memory repertoires showed none.

This CDR3 comprises 16 residues. V shed 8 bases and J 1 base; nucleotides not matched to a gene: 11. The V gene's germline CDR1 is SEHNR and CDR2 FQNEAQ (reference sequence). This clonotype was seen a few times. The antigen is undetermined. TCRdb re-called the 5' RACE reads with MiXCR, one entry per CDR3 protein. The sample contains approximately 230,000 distinct CDR3 sequences, 6.5% to 8% of which appear only once. These data were likewise used in another study, on T cells expressing NK-cell markers. That paper adds: Beta-chain profiling covered CD3+CD56+NKG2C+, CD3+CD56+NKG2C- and CD3+CD56-NKG2C+ sorted subsets. NKG2C+ dominant clonotype frequencies in five or six donors were roughly 1.0-7.0% of CD8+ T cells.

Sequencing was done on a sample of CD8+ T cells sorted from blood. This rearrangement joins TRBV7-9 to TRBJ1-2; 9 nucleotides align to TRBD1. The source is a woman aged 18 to 35 in good health. CDR3 coding DNA: TGTGCCAGCGACTGGCCCGGGACAGGGTTTAACTATGGCTACACCTTC. It yields the protein CASDWPGTGFNYGYTF.